The T cell receptor beta chain under discussion was sequenced for a study of control samples from healthy donors and cancer patients. This CDR3 contains 14 residues. Assay: immunoSEQ multiplex PCR; the TCRdb copy retains only in-frame clones and omits some. The profile shows about 120,000 clones, 89% of them singletons. Sequenced material: blood. This TCR derives from a man aged 45 to 65 in good health. The gene calls are TRBV21-1 and TRBJ2-2. TRBV21-1 is an annotated pseudogene. Written as DNA, the CDR3 is TGTGCCAGCAGCAAAGTGGGGATGGGCGGGGAGCTGTTTTTT. It codes for CASSKVGMGGELFF.